A single sample is the source of the 24 T cell receptor beta chains below, sequenced in a study of shared clonotypes between healthy human individuals. The naive CD8 fraction comprised CD45RO-negative cells positively selected for CCR7 and excluded terminally differentiated effector memory CD45RA+ cells. Here immunoSEQ multiplex PCR was the method, and the copy in TCRdb shows in-frame clones only, minus some. The sample has about 2 million clones, about 95% seen once. Sequenced material: naive CD8+ T cells sorted from blood. All receptors derive from a young man in good health.

The V and J genes are TRBV5-1 and TRBJ2-7, with 8 bases identical to TRBD1. Trimming cost V 2 bases and J 2 bases; bases outside gene matches: 3. The CDR3 runs to 14 residues. The V gene's germline CDR1 is SGHRS and CDR2 YFSETQ. The CDR3: CASSLLQGAYEQYF. CDR3 sequence (DNA): TGCGCCAGCAGCTTACTACAGGGGGCCTACGAGCAGTACTTC. Together with reference TRBV5-1 and TRBJ2-7, the CDR3 gives the full variable domain: KAGVTQTPRYLIKTRGQQVTLSCSPISGHRSVSWYQQTPGQGLQFLFEYFSETQRNKGNFPGRFSGRQFSNSRSEMNVSTLELGDSALYLCASSLLQGAYEQYFGPGTRLTVT.

V gene TRBV2 combines with J gene TRBJ2-5, with D perhaps matching TRBD2 (6 bases). Germline V gives CDR1 SNHLY, CDR2 FYNNEI. The CDR3 has 18 amino acids. Trimming stripped 1 base from V and 2 bases from J, with 20 bases between. The CDR3 coding sequence is TGTGCCAGCAGTGAAGGTCAGGGAGGATCCATCTCACAAGAGACCCAGTACTTC. This encodes CASSEGQGGSISQETQYF.

V is TRBV2 and J is TRBJ2-1; 12 bases match TRBD2. The CDR3 runs 19 residues. Germline assignment: CDR1 SNHLY and CDR2 FYNNEI. The ends lost 5 bases at V and 3 bases at J; junction bases unmatched: 14. The CDR3 DNA reads as TGTGCCAGCAGTCCACTAGCGGGAGGTTGGGGACGCTACTACAATGAGCAGTTCTTC. The encoded protein is CASSPLAGGWGRYYNEQFF. Together with reference TRBV2 and TRBJ2-1, the CDR3 gives the full variable domain: EPEVTQTPSHQVTQMGQEVILRCVPISNHLYFYWYRQILGQKVEFLVSFYNNEISEKSEIFDDQFSVERPDGSNFTLKIRSTKLEDSAMYFCASSPLAGGWGRYYNEQFFGPGTRLTVL.

This rearrangement joins TRBV10-2 to TRBJ1-5; the D gene is possibly TRBD1 (5 bases). Trimming removed 6 bases from V and 0 bases from J, with 12 bases in between. The CDR3 loop spans 15 amino acids. Germline assignment: CDR1 WSHSY and CDR2 SAAADI. The CDR3 bases are TGCGCCAGCAGGATTGGGGGGGATAGCAATCAGCCCCAGCATTTT. This codes for CASRIGGDSNQPQHF.

The genes are TRBV9 and TRBJ2-2; D not certain. This CDR3 region has 15 residues. The germline V and J ends were trimmed by 4 bases and 1 base, with 11 bases remaining between them. Germline V gene sequence: CDR1 SGDLS, CDR2 YYNGEE. The CDR3 nucleotides read TGTGCCAGCAGCCCACCCCCAGGGAACACCGGGGAGCTGTTTTTT. Translated: CASSPPPGNTGELFF.

The chain is built from TRBV30 and TRBJ1-2, with D hard to call. The V end was cut by 1 base, the J end by 13 bases, with 22 bases between. The CDR3 loop spans 14 amino acids. From germline, CDR1 is GTSNPN and CDR2 SVGIG (reference sequence). CDR3 nucleotide sequence: TGTGCCTGGAGTGCCGAGGCGGGCTTCGTCGCTCCCACCTTC. It encodes CAWSAEAGFVAPTF.

About this clone: Distinct nucleotide sequences in the sample also encode this CDR3. The chain is built from TRBV4-1 and TRBJ2-1; D gene ambiguous. Germline V gene sequence: CDR1 MGHRA, CDR2 YSYEKL. V was clipped by 0 bases and J by 4 bases, with 13 bases between them. CDR3 length: 16 amino acids. This chain's CDR3 is CASSQDPGLPYNEQFF. DNA of the CDR3: TGCGCCAGCAGCCAAGATCCTGGGCTGCCGTACAATGAGCAGTTCTTC.

The V call is TRBV13, the J call TRBJ2-5, with D possibly matching TRBD2 (6 bases). V was clipped by 4 bases and J by 4 bases, with 16 bases between them. Germline V CDR1 and CDR2: PRHDT, FYEKMQ (reference sequence). The CDR3 has 15 residues. Here the CDR3 DNA reads TGTGCCAGCAGCTCCTCAGAACGGGGAGGAGAGACCCAGTACTTC. Translated, it gives CASSSSERGGETQYF.

A remark on this clone: Other DNA variants within this sample encode the same CDR3. This chain joins TRBV7-2 and TRBJ2-3; maybe TRBD2 (6 bases). Germline V lookup: CDR1 SGHTA, CDR2 FQGNSA. CDR3 length: 16 residues. Trimming removed 0 bases at V and 0 bases at J, with 10 bases between. CDR3 sequence reads: CASSLAVLASTDTQYF. CDR3 sequence (DNA): TGTGCCAGCAGCTTAGCGGTTCTAGCGAGCACAGATACGCAGTATTTT.

The chain is built from TRBV5-4 and TRBJ2-7; TRBD2 agrees at 13 bases. Germline CDR1 SGHNT, CDR2 YYREEE (reference sequence). The CDR3 is 18 amino acids. The J segment lost 5 bases and the V segment lost 3 bases, leaving 14 bases of the junction unmatched. In nucleotides, the CDR3 is TGTGCCAGCAGCTCCTACACGACTAGCGGGGGGCTCCACGACGAGCAGTACTTC. It encodes CASSSYTTSGGLHDEQYF.

The chain couples TRBV27 to TRBJ2-7; either TRBD1 or TRBD2 may supply D (5 bases each). The germline V gene has CDR1 MNHEY and CDR2 SMNVEV (reference sequence). The CDR3 sequence is 15 residues long. V lost 2 bases and J lost 3, with 14 bases in between. The CDR3 DNA sequence: TGTGCCAGCAGTTTAGCGGGTGAGAGGGGCTACGAGCAGTACTTC. This gives the protein CASSLAGERGYEQYF.

This clone has only one observation. Different DNA sequences within this sample yield the same CDR3. The chain employs TRBV27 and TRBJ2-3; 7 nucleotides align to TRBD1. V shed 3 bases and J 2 bases; nucleotides not matched to a gene: 5. The CDR3 contains 15 residues. Germline V gene sequence: CDR1 MNHEY, CDR2 SMNVEV (reference sequence). The CDR3 bases are TGTGCCAGCAGTTTGGGGACAGACCTCACAGATACGCAGTATTTT. Translating it yields CASSLGTDLTDTQYF.

The CDR3 nucleotides are TGTGCCAGTCACCAGGGGAGCTCCTACGAGCAGTACTTC. Its protein is CASHQGSSYEQYF. J is TRBJ2-7 and V is TRBV11-2; possibly TRBD1 for D (6 bases). Germline CDR1 is SGHAT and CDR2 is FQNNGV. The CDR3 has 13 amino acids. Trimming took 9 bases from V and 0 from J, leaving 12 bases between them.

The chain links TRBV29-1 to TRBJ2-5; weak D call: TRBD2 (6 bases). The V and J ends lost 8 bases and 4 bases respectively, with 17 bases between them. CDR3 length: 13 residues. CDR1 and CDR2 (germline): SQVTM, ANQGSEA. CDR3 protein: CSFEVDYRETQYF. CDR3 sequence (DNA): TGCAGCTTCGAAGTGGACTATAGAGAGACCCAGTACTTC.

This chain uses TRBV2 with TRBJ2-2, with unresolved D. The germline V gene has CDR1 SNHLY and CDR2 FYNNEI. This CDR3 spans 11 amino acids. V lost 5 bases, J lost 5 bases, and 3 bases lay in between. CDR3 region: CASSSTGELFF. CDR3 in DNA: TGTGCCAGCAGTTCTACCGGGGAGCTGTTTTTT.

This sequence joins TRBV7-2 and TRBJ2-3; D gene unclear. This CDR3 comprises 15 residues. Trimming stripped 3 bases from V and 0 bases from J, with 10 bases between. Germline values: CDR1 SGHTA, CDR2 FQGNSA. CDR3: CASSFLPDSTDTQYF. The CDR3 DNA reads TGTGCCAGCAGCTTTTTGCCCGACAGCACAGATACGCAGTATTTT. Full variable domain (missing parts from reference TRBV7-2 and TRBJ2-3): GAGVSQSPSNKVTEKGKDVELRCDPISGHTALYWYRQSLGQGLEFLIYFQGNSAPDKSGLPSDRFSAERTGGSVSTLTIQRTQQEDSAVYLCASSFLPDSTDTQYFGPGTRLTVL.

This clone was observed a single time. J is TRBJ1-4 and V is TRBV6-5; D is unresolved. The CDR3 spans 15 residues. The V and J ends lost 4 bases and 8 bases respectively, with 17 bases between them. Germline V gene data show CDR1 as MNHEY and CDR2 as SVGAGI. The CDR3 here is CASSSDGLIGEKLFF. For the CDR3, the DNA is TGTGCCAGCAGTTCTGACGGTCTAATTGGAGAAAAACTGTTTTTT.

Comments on this clone: This sample includes further DNA sequences coding for the same CDR3. V usage is TRBV5-6 and J usage is TRBJ2-1; 9 positions agree with TRBD2. Germline CDR1 is SGHDT and CDR2 is YYEEEE. The CDR3 sequence is 15 residues long. V gave up 0 bases and J gave up 3 bases; unmatched junction bases: 1. For the CDR3, the DNA is TGTGCCAGCAGCTTGGGAGCGGGGGGCTACAATGAGCAGTTCTTC. Amino acid sequence: CASSLGAGGYNEQFF. Based on the CDR3 plus reference TRBV5-6 and TRBJ2-1, the full variable domain is DAGVTQSPTHLIKTRGQQVTLRCSPKSGHDTVSWYQQALGQGPQFIFQYYEEEERQRGNFPDRFSGHQFPNYSSELNVNALLLGDSALYLCASSLGAGGYNEQFFGPGTRLTVL.

This clone was observed once. This same CDR3 is encoded by further DNA sequences in the sample. This chain links TRBV19 with TRBJ2-7, with D possibly being TRBD1 or TRBD2 (5 bases each). The CDR3 loop spans 14 amino acids. The germline CDR1 and CDR2 sequences are LNHDA and SQIVND (reference sequence). V was cut by 1 base and J by 1 base, with 8 bases left in between. This CDR3 reads CASSIAGASYEQYF. The CDR3 DNA reads as TGTGCCAGTAGTATAGCCGGGGCTTCCTACGAGCAGTACTTC.

This clone has a single count. V and J are TRBV19 and TRBJ2-7; 7 nucleotides match TRBD1. Per germline, CDR1 LNHDA and CDR2 SQIVND (reference sequence). CDR3 length: 14 amino acids. V was pared by 4 bases and J by 6 bases, with 9 bases of the junction left unmatched. The CDR3 region is CASSTDREQGEQYF. The CDR3 DNA reads as TGTGCCAGTAGTACAGACAGGGAGCAAGGCGAGCAGTACTTC.

This chain uses TRBV5-1 with TRBJ2-7; TRBD2 matches 8 bases. This CDR3 contains 15 residues. V lost 3 bases to trimming and J lost 0 bases; unmatched junction nucleotides: 5. Germline CDR1 is SGHRS and CDR2 is YFSETQ. CDR3 residues: CASSYGRGSSYEQYF. Here the CDR3 DNA reads TGCGCCAGCAGCTACGGGAGGGGTAGCTCCTACGAGCAGTACTTC. Based on the CDR3 plus reference TRBV5-1 and TRBJ2-7, the full variable domain is KAGVTQTPRYLIKTRGQQVTLSCSPISGHRSVSWYQQTPGQGLQFLFEYFSETQRNKGNFPGRFSGRQFSNSRSEMNVSTLELGDSALYLCASSYGRGSSYEQYFGPGTRLTVT.

As concerns this clone: The same CDR3 can be traced to other DNA sequences in this sample. The J gene is TRBJ2-1, the V gene TRBV19, with D uncertain. Germline CDR1 LNHDA, CDR2 SQIVND (reference sequence). CDR3 length: 15 residues. Trimming shortened V by 1 base and J by 0 bases, and 7 bases separated the two germline ends. The CDR3 bases are TGTGCCAGTAGTATAGGGCCGAGCTCCTACAATGAGCAGTTCTTC. Its translation: CASSIGPSSYNEQFF.

This rearrangement joins TRBV10-1 to TRBJ2-7; D unresolved. Germline loops: CDR1 WNHNN, CDR2 SYGVQD (reference sequence). V was pared by 3 bases and J by 2 bases, with 11 bases between. The CDR3 spans 14 residues. The CDR3 DNA sequence: TGCGCCAGCAGTGACGGAGAAAGTCCCTACGAGCAGTACTTC. Protein product: CASSDGESPYEQYF.

The chain is built from TRBV5-1 and TRBJ1-3; unclear D gene. The length of the CDR3 is 17 residues. V gave up 5 bases and J gave up 0 bases, with 18 bases separating them. Germline CDR1 reads SGHRS; CDR2 reads YFSETQ. The CDR3 DNA follows: TGCGCCAGCAGGCCCAAAGCGGAAGGGAACTCTGGAAACACCATATATTTT. Its protein is CASRPKAEGNSGNTIYF.